The 2 T cell receptor beta chains given below trace back to one sample, sequenced in a study of shared clonotypes between healthy human individuals. Clones were sequenced by immunoSEQ multiplex PCR, and TCRdb holds only the in-frame ones, with some missing. The sample holds around 480,000 clones, roughly 85% seen once. Source material: PBMCs. The receptors originated from a woman aged 40-49 years in good health. Some clones in this sample may be carry-over from other donors' samples.

V usage is TRBV5-4 and J usage is TRBJ1-4; tentatively, D is TRBD1 (6 bases). V was clipped by 4 bases and J by 12 bases, with 25 bases between them. CDR1 and CDR2 (germline): SGHNT, YYREEE (reference sequence). The CDR3 contains 16 residues. The CDR3 is CASSKVRTEGGNELFF. The CDR3 DNA follows: TGTGCCAGCAGCAAGGTCCGGACAGAGGGAGGAAACGAACTGTTTTTT.

A note on this clone: The same CDR3 also results from other DNA sequences found in this sample. This chain uses TRBV7-2 with TRBJ2-1, with a possible D match to TRBD2 (5 bases). This CDR3 region has 15 residues. The V gene lost 3 bases and the J gene lost 1 base, with 10 bases spanning the gap. Germline-derived CDR1 and CDR2 are SGHTA and FQGNSA. As DNA, the CDR3 is TGTGCCAGCAGCTTGGGCGGAGGATCCTACAATGAGCAGTTCTTC. As protein: CASSLGGGSYNEQFF.